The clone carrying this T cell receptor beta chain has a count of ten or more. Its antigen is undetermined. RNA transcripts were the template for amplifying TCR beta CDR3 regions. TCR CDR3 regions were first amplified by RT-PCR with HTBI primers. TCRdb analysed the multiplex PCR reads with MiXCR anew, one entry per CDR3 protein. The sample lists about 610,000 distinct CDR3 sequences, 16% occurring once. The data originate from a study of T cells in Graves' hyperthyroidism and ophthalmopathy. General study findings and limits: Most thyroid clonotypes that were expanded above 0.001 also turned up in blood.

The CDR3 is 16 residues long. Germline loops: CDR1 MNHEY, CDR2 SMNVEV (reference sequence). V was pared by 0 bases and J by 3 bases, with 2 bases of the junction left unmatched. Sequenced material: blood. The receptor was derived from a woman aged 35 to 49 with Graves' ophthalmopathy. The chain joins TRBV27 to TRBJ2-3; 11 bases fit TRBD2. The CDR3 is CASSLSVAGGTDTQYF. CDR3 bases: TGTGCCAGCAGTTTATCGGTAGCGGGAGGGACAGATACGCAGTATTTT.